Listed below are T cell receptor beta chains from one sample, sequenced in a study of T cells after yellow fever vaccination. MiXCR, applied by TCRdb to the 5' RACE reads, yields one record per CDR3 protein. The sample shows under 600,000 distinct CDR3 sequences, less than 25% of them seen only once. The source was PBMCs, collected about 21 days after the first yellow fever vaccination. These receptor sequences come from a man younger than 30 who received the YFV17D yellow fever vaccine. Both conserved end residues are part of each CDR3. Some rows have no size entry. The others give once, few or many, or a class for an expanded clone.

j_gene: TRBJ2-7
v_gene: TRBV5-1
abundance: few
CDR3aa: CASSLVAGISYEQYF

j_gene: TRBJ2-5
v_gene: TRBV15
abundance: .
CDR3aa: CATSRVGTQYF

j_gene: TRBJ2-5
v_gene: TRBV19
abundance: .
CDR3aa: CSSRGTGQETQYF

j_gene: TRBJ2-3
v_gene: TRBV29-1
abundance: .
CDR3aa: CSVEESLLDTQYF

j_gene: TRBJ2-7
v_gene: TRBV5-1
abundance: .
CDR3aa: CASTRTSRGQEEQYF

j_gene: TRBJ2-2
v_gene: TRBV25-1
abundance: .
CDR3aa: CASSATGTTGELFF

j_gene: TRBJ1-1
v_gene: TRBV7-2
abundance: few
CDR3aa: CASSSAPGGNTEAFF

j_gene: TRBJ2-7
v_gene: TRBV7-2
abundance: many
CDR3aa: CASSLAGAYEQYF

j_gene: TRBJ2-6
v_gene: TRBV10-1
abundance: few
CDR3aa: CASSDNWSSSGANVLTF

j_gene: TRBJ1-2
v_gene: TRBV7-2
abundance: many
CDR3aa: CASSLARRQSYGYTF

j_gene: TRBJ2-5
v_gene: TRBV18
abundance: .
CDR3aa: CASSPAGGPSETQYF

j_gene: TRBJ2-7
v_gene: TRBV5-6
abundance: few
CDR3aa: CASSVPHGSYEQYF

j_gene: TRBJ2-1
v_gene: TRBV20-1
abundance: .
CDR3aa: CSEGPLSYNEQFF

j_gene: TRBJ1-4
v_gene: TRBV15
abundance: few
CDR3aa: CATSRGEDEKLFF

j_gene: TRBJ2-2
v_gene: TRBV5-1
abundance: .
CDR3aa: CASSLERAENTGELFF

j_gene: TRBJ2-5
v_gene: TRBV18
abundance: few
CDR3aa: CASSPPITGEETQYF

j_gene: TRBJ2-5
v_gene: TRBV6-1
abundance: few
CDR3aa: CASLPYSQETQYF

j_gene: TRBJ1-5
v_gene: TRBV20-1
abundance: .
CDR3aa: CSAISRGNQPQHF

j_gene: TRBJ1-2
v_gene: TRBV7-2
abundance: .
CDR3aa: CASINPGRLGGYTF

j_gene: TRBJ2-1
v_gene: TRBV11-2
abundance: .
CDR3aa: CASSPPPGQGFHEQFF

j_gene: TRBJ2-3
v_gene: TRBV6-5
abundance: .
CDR3aa: CASSWEGAATDTQYF

j_gene: TRBJ2-3
v_gene: TRBV19
abundance: .
CDR3aa: CASASGGDYPTDTQYF